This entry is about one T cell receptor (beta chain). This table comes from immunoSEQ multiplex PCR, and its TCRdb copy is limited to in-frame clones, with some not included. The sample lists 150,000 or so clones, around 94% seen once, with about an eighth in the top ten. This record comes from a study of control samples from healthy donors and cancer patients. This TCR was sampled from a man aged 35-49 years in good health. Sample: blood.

CDR3 protein: CSVVAGANQPQHF. Written as DNA, the CDR3 is TGCAGCGTTGTGGCAGGGGCCAATCAGCCCCAGCATTTT. The chain links TRBV29-1 to TRBJ1-5, with D perhaps matching TRBD1 (6 bases). Trimming shortened V by 4 bases and J by 3 bases, and 10 bases separated the two germline ends. There are 13 residues in the CDR3. Germline CDR1 and CDR2: SQVTM and ANQGSEA.